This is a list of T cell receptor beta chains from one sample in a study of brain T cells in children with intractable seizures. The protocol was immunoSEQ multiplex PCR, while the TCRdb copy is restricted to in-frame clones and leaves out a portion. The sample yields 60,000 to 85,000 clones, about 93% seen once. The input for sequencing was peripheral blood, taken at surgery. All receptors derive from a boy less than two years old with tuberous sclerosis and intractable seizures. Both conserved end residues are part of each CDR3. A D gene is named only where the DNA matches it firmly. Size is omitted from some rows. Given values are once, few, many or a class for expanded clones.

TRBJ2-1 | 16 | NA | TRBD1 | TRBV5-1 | TGCGCCAGCAGCCTACGATGGACAGGGGTATACAATGAGCAGTTCTTC | CASSLRWTGVYNEQFF
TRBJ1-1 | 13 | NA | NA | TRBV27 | TGTGCCAGCATTTCGGCCTTGAACACTGAAGCTTTCTTT | CASISALNTEAFF
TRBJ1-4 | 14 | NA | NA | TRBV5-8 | TGTGCCAGCAGCTTGGTGCCAGAGAATGAAAAACTGTTTTTT | CASSLVPENEKLFF
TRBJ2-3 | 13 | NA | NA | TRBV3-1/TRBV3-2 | TGTGCCAGCAGCCAAGATAATGGTATTGGACGGTATTTT | CASSQDNGIGRYF
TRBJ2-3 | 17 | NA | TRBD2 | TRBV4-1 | TGCGCCAGCAGCCAGGTTCTAGCGGGAGTACGGGCAGATACGCAGTATTTT | CASSQVLAGVRADTQYF
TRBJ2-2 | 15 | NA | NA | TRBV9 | TGTGCCAGCAGCGTATCCGGCCTCCCGGGCGGGGAGCTGTTTTTT | CASSVSGLPGGELFF
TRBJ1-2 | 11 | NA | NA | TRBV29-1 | TGCAGCGCACGAGCTAACTATGGCTACACCTTC | CSARANYGYTF
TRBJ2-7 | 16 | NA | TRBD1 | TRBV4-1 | TGCGCCAGCAGCCAAGATAGGGACAGCCTTTACTACGAGCAGTACTTC | CASSQDRDSLYYEQYF
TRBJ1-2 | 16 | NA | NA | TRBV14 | TGTGCCAGCAGCCAGTCACAGGGTATCCTTTACTATGGCTACACCTTC | CASSQSQGILYYGYTF
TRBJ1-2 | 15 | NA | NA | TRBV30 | TGTGCCTGGAGTGTAATAGTGCGGCGGGACTATGGCTACACCTTC | CAWSVIVRRDYGYTF
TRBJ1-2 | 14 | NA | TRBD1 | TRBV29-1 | TGCAGCGTTGAATCGACAGGGGCAAACTATGGCTACACCTTC | CSVESTGANYGYTF
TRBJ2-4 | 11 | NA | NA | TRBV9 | TGTGCCAGCAGCGTCGGGGACATTCAGTACTTC | CASSVGDIQYF
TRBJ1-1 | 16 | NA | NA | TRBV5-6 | TGTGCCAGCAGCTCTAACAACAGGTGGTTGAACACTGAAGCTTTCTTT | CASSSNNRWLNTEAFF
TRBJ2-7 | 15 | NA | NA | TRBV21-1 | TGTGCCAGCAGCAAACCAGGACAGGGCTCCTACGAGCAGTACTTC | CASSKPGQGSYEQYF
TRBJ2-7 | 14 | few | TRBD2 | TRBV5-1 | TGCGCCAGCAGCTGGCCGGGAGGAACCTACGAGCAGTACTTC | CASSWPGGTYEQYF
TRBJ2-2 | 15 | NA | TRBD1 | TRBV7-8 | TGTGCCAGCACCCTAGGACAGGGGGCAATCGGGGAGCTGTTTTTT | CASTLGQGAIGELFF
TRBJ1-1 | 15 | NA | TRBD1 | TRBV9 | TGTGCCAGCAGCGTATACGAGGGGGCACTCACTGAAGCTTTCTTT | CASSVYEGALTEAFF
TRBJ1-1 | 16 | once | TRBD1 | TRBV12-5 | TGTGCTAGTGGCAATACAGGGGGCGCGGTGAACACTGAAGCTTTCTTT | CASGNTGGAVNTEAFF
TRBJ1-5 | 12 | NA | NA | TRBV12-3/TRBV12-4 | TGTGCCAGCAGTGCCTTCAATCAGCCCCAGCATTTT | CASSAFNQPQHF
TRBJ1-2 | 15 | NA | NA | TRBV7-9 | TGTGCCAGCAGCTTAGTCGGACACAGAAGGGATGGCTACACCTTC | CASSLVGHRRDGYTF
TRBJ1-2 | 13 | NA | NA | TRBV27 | TGTGCCAGCAGTACTCAACAGGGATATGGCTACACCTTC | CASSTQQGYGYTF
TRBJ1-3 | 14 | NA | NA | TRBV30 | TGTGCCTGGTCCCCGGGGATCTCTGGAAACACCATATATTTT | CAWSPGISGNTIYF
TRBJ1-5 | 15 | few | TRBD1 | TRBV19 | TGTGCCAGTAGTACCACGGACAGGGGGTGGCAGCCCCAGCATTTT | CASSTTDRGWQPQHF
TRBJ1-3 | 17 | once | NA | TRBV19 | TGTGCCAGTAGTATAAGGTGGTCAGGGAAAACCGGAAACACCATATATTTT | CASSIRWSGKTGNTIYF
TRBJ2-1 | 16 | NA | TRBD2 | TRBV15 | TGTGCCACCAGCGTTCGAGCGGGAGTCTCCTACAATGAGCAGTTCTTC | CATSVRAGVSYNEQFF
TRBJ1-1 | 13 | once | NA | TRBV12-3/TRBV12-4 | TGTGCCAGCAGTTTATCCTGGGGGACTGAAGCTTTCTTT | CASSLSWGTEAFF